The clone carrying this TCR beta chain appeared a few times. Its antigen is still unknown. The record originates from a study of cytomegalovirus exposure and HLA in healthy donors. The primer mix had 60 Vbeta and 13 Jbeta primers. Clones were read by immunoSEQ multiplex PCR, and TCRdb kept only the in-frame ones, dropping some. The data contain about 110,000 clones, over 75% of them singletons. Notes on the study in general: Data from an earlier analysis indicated that most TCR beta V segments were productive either about 90% or about 30% of the time. Later work found that TCR association rates differed between HLA loci; DRB1 had the most and HLA-C the fewest. A later analysis associated 16,951 TCR beta sequences with HLA alleles at a 0.05 false discovery rate. A list of 150 or so TCR beta chains associated with cytomegalovirus was given.

V lost 1 base to trimming and J lost 8 bases, with 9 bases between them. CDR3 length equals 14 residues. Germline CDR1 reads SNHLY; CDR2 reads FYNNEI. This sequence originates from a young man in good health and CMV-seronegative. What was sequenced was PBMCs. The chain joins TRBV2 to TRBJ1-6; D is unresolved. This CDR3 is CASSEVGVHSPLHF. The CDR3 DNA follows: TGTGCCAGCAGTGAAGTGGGCGTCCATTCACCCCTCCACTTT.